The subject of this entry is one T cell receptor (beta chain). Its antigen remains unknown. Other DNA sequences within the sample encode an identical CDR3. This sample was taken from a study of cytomegalovirus exposure and HLA in healthy donors. Across the whole study: A previous analysis identified 100 million or so unique TCR beta sequences derived from some 200 million T cells. Study results and limitations: As was reported, the HLA-A and HLA-B alleles of most subjects were accurately predicted from TCR beta sequences.

Amplification used 60 Vbeta primers and 13 Jbeta primers. Authors' analysis steps: In a later analysis, of roughly 73 million unique beta chains, 9 million to 11 million appeared in at least two donors. The assay was immunoSEQ multiplex PCR, and TCRdb's table has in-frame clones only and misses some. V, J and clone size are taken as reported in that table, and D and trimming were inferred from the DNA itself. Counted here are some 150,000 clones, roughly 80% occurring once; the ten biggest clones make up less than 10%. Germline values: CDR1 SGHVS, CDR2 FQNEAQ. V was clipped by 3 bases and J by 9 bases, with 14 bases between them. The CDR3 consists of 13 residues.

This rearrangement joins TRBV7-8 to TRBJ1-2; the D gene is possibly TRBD1 (5 bases). The sequence was collected from a woman in her fifties or sixties in good health and CMV-seropositive. The sample taken for sequencing was PBMCs. The CDR3 DNA sequence: TGTGCCAGCAGCTTGGTCGGGACTGTGAGCTACACCTTC. Protein sequence: CASSLVGTVSYTF.